This entry features one T cell receptor (beta chain) sequence. These data belong to a study of cytomegalovirus exposure and HLA in healthy donors. PCR employed 60 Vbeta and 13 Jbeta primers. Repertoires were generated with immunoSEQ multiplex PCR, while TCRdb's copy carries only in-frame clones and drops some. The sample shows 150,000 to 200,000 clones, around 80% of them seen only once. The ends lost 2 bases at V and 5 bases at J; junction bases unmatched: 7. CDR3 length: 16 residues. The germline V gene encodes CDR1 LGHNA and CDR2 YSLEER. Sequencing was performed on PBMCs. The TCR originated in a man aged 35-49 years in good health and CMV-seronegative. The rearrangement links TRBV4-3 to TRBJ2-5, with TRBD2 matching 11 bases. CDR3 residues: CASSQLLAGGGETQYF. CDR3 in DNA: TGCGCCAGCAGCCAATTATTAGCGGGAGGGGGGGAGACCCAGTACTTC.